The next 17 T cell receptor beta chains were all read from a single sample in a study of shared clonotypes between healthy human individuals. CD45RO-negative CD8 cells positively selected for CCR7 made up the naive population, which excluded terminally differentiated effector memory CD45RA+ cells. Repertoires were generated with immunoSEQ multiplex PCR, while TCRdb's copy carries only in-frame clones and drops some. The table includes 1.5 million to 2.5 million clones, approximately 94% detected once. The sequenced sample consisted of naive CD8+ T cells sorted from blood. These receptors all come from a young man in good health.

This sequence joins TRBV11-2 and TRBJ2-1; 9 nucleotides align to TRBD2. CDR1 and CDR2 from the germline V gene are SGHAT and FQNNGV. Germline trimming cut 4 bases from V and 9 bases from J; bases unmatched to any gene: 7. The CDR3 spans 14 residues. The CDR3 nucleotides read TGTGCCAGCAGCTCTGGCGGGGGGGCCGGTGAGCAGTTCTTC. Its protein is CASSSGGGAGEQFF. Together with reference TRBV11-2 and TRBJ2-1, the CDR3 gives the full variable domain: EAGVAQSPRYKIIEKRQSVAFWCNPISGHATLYWYQQILGQGPKLLIQFQNNGVVDDSQLPKDRFSAERLKGVDSTLKIQPAKLEDSAVYLCASSSGGGAGEQFFGPGTRLTVL.

V usage is TRBV30 and J usage is TRBJ1-1, with 9 bases that match TRBD1. Germline lookup yields CDR1 GTSNPN and CDR2 SVGIG (reference sequence). Germline trimming cut 2 bases from V and 0 bases from J; bases unmatched to any gene: 4. The CDR3 loop spans 15 amino acids. In DNA, the CDR3 is TGTGCCTGGAGTCCAGGGACAGGGATGAACACTGAAGCTTTCTTT. Its translation: CAWSPGTGMNTEAFF.

As to this clone: This sample includes further DNA sequences coding for the same CDR3. J is TRBJ2-5 and V is TRBV11-2, with D hard to call. Per the germline V gene, CDR1 is SGHAT and CDR2 is FQNNGV. Trimming took off 1 base at V and 5 bases at J, with 8 bases between the two ends. The CDR3 is 13 residues long. The CDR3 region has the DNA TGTGCCAGCAGCTTAGGGAGCCCCGAGACCCAGTACTTC. Its protein product is CASSLGSPETQYF.

V is TRBV4-1 and J is TRBJ1-1; D is possibly TRBD1 (6 bases). The CDR3 is 15 residues long. Trimming shortened V by 3 bases and J by 6 bases, and 17 bases separated the two germline ends. In germline, CDR1 is MGHRA, CDR2 YSYEKL. The CDR3 loop reads CASSHTGQINSEAFF. DNA for the CDR3: TGCGCCAGCAGCCACACTGGACAGATTAACTCTGAAGCTTTCTTT.

The gene calls are TRBV7-8 and TRBJ1-4; a possible D gene is TRBD1 (5 bases). This CDR3 region has 15 residues. CDR1 and CDR2 (germline): SGHVS, FQNEAQ. The V and J ends lost 4 bases and 1 base respectively, with 10 bases between them. The CDR3 bases are TGTGCCAGCAGCTCTCCGACAGTAACTAATGAAAAACTGTTTTTT. Translated: CASSSPTVTNEKLFF.

The chain carries TRBV27 and TRBJ2-7; 7 bases agree with TRBD1. Germline trimming cut 4 bases from V and 2 bases from J; bases unmatched to any gene: 11. The CDR3 runs 16 residues. The germline V gene has CDR1 MNHEY and CDR2 SMNVEV (reference sequence). The CDR3, as DNA: TGTGCCAGCAGTTCCTCAACGGGACAGATGACCTACGAGCAGTACTTC. Its translation is CASSSSTGQMTYEQYF.

The genes are TRBV27 and TRBJ1-2; possibly TRBD1 for D (5 bases). Per the germline V gene, CDR1 is MNHEY and CDR2 is SMNVEV (reference sequence). The CDR3 extends over 15 amino acids. Trimming shortened V by 5 bases and J by 3 bases, and 16 bases separated the two germline ends. The CDR3 reads CASSPRDAIHYGYTF. CDR3 coding DNA: TGTGCCAGCAGTCCCCGGGACGCGATTCACTATGGCTACACCTTC.

The V and J genes are TRBV2 and TRBJ2-5; D unresolved. CDR1 SNHLY and CDR2 FYNNEI come from the germline V gene. The CDR3 has 12 amino acids. The V end was cut by 5 bases, the J end by 5 bases, with 9 bases between. CDR3 loop: CASSPLVETQYF. CDR3 nucleotide sequence: TGTGCCAGCAGTCCCCTCGTGGAGACCCAGTACTTC.

The chain employs TRBV9 and TRBJ1-6; D is unclear. Germline lookup yields CDR1 SGDLS and CDR2 YYNGEE. The CDR3 totals 15 residues. With 3 bases removed from V and 0 bases from J, the gap between germline ends came to 7 bases. The CDR3 spells CASSELGSYNSPLHF. The CDR3 bases are TGTGCCAGCAGCGAGTTGGGCTCCTATAATTCACCCCTCCACTTT.

A few counts support this clone. V is TRBV30 and J is TRBJ1-1; no firm D call. V gave up 4 bases and J gave up 1 base, with 4 bases separating them. Germline-derived CDR1 and CDR2 are GTSNPN and SVGIG (reference sequence). The CDR3 is made up of 11 amino acids. CDR3: CAWIGNTEAFF. The DNA for the CDR3 is TGTGCCTGGATTGGGAACACTGAAGCTTTCTTT.

Only one count was recorded for this clone. The chain couples TRBV4-1 to TRBJ2-2; 8 bases align to TRBD2. The germline V gene encodes CDR1 MGHRA and CDR2 YSYEKL. The CDR3 loop spans 14 amino acids. V lost 0 bases to trimming and J lost 10 bases; unmatched junction nucleotides: 4. CDR3 DNA: TGCGCCAGCAGCCAAGATGGACTAGCCGAGGAGCTGTTTTTT. It translates to CASSQDGLAEELFF.

The chain carries TRBV7-9 and TRBJ1-1; D is perhaps TRBD1 (5 bases). The CDR3 runs to 13 residues. Deletions cut 5 bases from V and 4 bases from J, with 11 bases between. CDR1 and CDR2 from the germline V gene are SEHNR and FQNEAQ (reference sequence). CDR3 sequence reads: CASSEWTTTEAFF. CDR3 nucleotide sequence: TGTGCCAGCAGCGAATGGACAACCACTGAAGCTTTCTTT.

This clone was seen once. This chain links TRBV19 with TRBJ2-7; tentative D call: TRBD1 (6 bases). V lost 6 bases, J lost 3 bases, and 15 bases lay in between. Germline CDR1 and CDR2: LNHDA and SQIVND (reference sequence). The CDR3 contains 14 residues. DNA of the CDR3: TGTGCCAGTAGGAAGGACAGAGATGTCTACGAGCAGTACTTC. Translating gives CASRKDRDVYEQYF.

In nucleotides, the CDR3 is TGTGCCAGCAGTTACTCGATAGCGAGTGCCTACGAGCAGTACTTC. It is translated as CASSYSIASAYEQYF. The rearrangement uses TRBV6-5 and TRBJ2-7; possible D gene TRBD2, 5 bases. The CDR3 is 15 amino acids. The germline V gene encodes CDR1 MNHEY and CDR2 SVGAGI. Trimming left V 0 bases short and J 2 bases short, with 11 bases between.

This chain links TRBV9 with TRBJ1-6; D ambiguous. V lost 0 bases and J 9 bases, leaving 7 bases between the germline ends. Germline lookup yields CDR1 SGDLS and CDR2 YYNGEE. The CDR3 runs to 13 residues. In nucleotides, the CDR3 is TGTGCCAGCAGCGTAGCTGAGGGTTCACCCCTCCACTTT. Protein sequence: CASSVAEGSPLHF.

The CDR3 loop is CAWSHRGHNSPLHF. The CDR3 bases are TGTGCCTGGAGCCACAGGGGCCATAATTCACCCCTCCACTTT. This rearrangement joins TRBV30 to TRBJ1-6; 7 bases line up with TRBD1. V lost 3 bases and J lost 5; bases outside the gene matches: 4. This CDR3 region has 14 residues. Germline CDR1 reads GTSNPN; CDR2 reads SVGIG (reference sequence).

The chain is built from TRBV6-6 and TRBJ1-5, with TRBD1 identical over 7 bases. The CDR3 has 14 amino acids. Losses at the gene ends were 6 bases for V and 9 bases for J; bases not matched to a gene: 11. Germline V gives CDR1 MNHNY, CDR2 SVGAGI (reference sequence). The CDR3 here is CASRSDRDLRPQHF. The CDR3 DNA follows: TGTGCCAGCAGATCAGACAGGGATCTTCGGCCCCAGCATTTT.